This T cell receptor beta chain originates from a study of cytomegalovirus exposure and HLA in healthy donors. Study information: Prior work identified around 100 million unique TCR beta sequences in some 200 million T cells. Findings and limits, study-wide: Some highly shared sequence variants likely arose as a pipeline artifact.

Germline V lookup: CDR1 SGHDT, CDR2 YYEEEE. The CDR3 has 15 residues. With 4 bases clipped from V and 2 bases from J, the junction kept 7 bases outside the gene matches. As to this clone: No antigen is known for it.

Use of 60 Vbeta and 13 Jbeta primers characterized the PCR. Sequencing was performed with immunoSEQ multiplex PCR; in TCRdb, only in-frame clones are kept and a portion is missing. Counted here are some 200,000 clones, 80% to 85% occurring once; the ten biggest clones make up approximately 0.8%. The chain is built from TRBV5-6 and TRBJ2-3; TRBD1 aligns across 7 bases. Sequencing used PBMCs. The receptor's source is a woman younger than 30 in good health and CMV-seronegative. CDR3 coding DNA: TGTGCCAGCAGCCCGGGACAGAACCCCACAGATACGCAGTATTTT. Translation gives CASSPGQNPTDTQYF.